This TCR beta chain emerged from a study of blood T cells in healthy people across ages. The people who gave samples were healthy Caucasians from Russia, aged roughly 6 to 100. In regard to this clonotype: Its antigen is unidentified.

PCR was performed a second time for roughly 6 to 12 cycles using a sample-barcoded 5' primer and a J-beta primer mix. TCRdb ran MiXCR on the 5' RACE reads and lists one entry per CDR3 protein. Of roughly 680,000 distinct CDR3 sequences listed, around half are singletons. Study results and caveats: Higher diversity and more naive CD4+ cells were features of long-lived donors, compared to aged donors. Naive T cell percentage by flow cytometry tracked strongly with beta diversity.

V lost 5 bases to trimming and J lost 6 bases; unmatched junction nucleotides: 17. CDR1 MDHEN and CDR2 SYDVKM come from the germline V gene. This CDR3 region has 17 residues. Sequencing used blood. This sequence joins TRBV28 and TRBJ2-7; TRBD1 agrees at 9 bases. This TCR derives from a woman aged 60-70 years in good health. CDR3 amino acids: CASSPPRPGQGPGEQYF. The CDR3, as DNA: TGTGCCAGCAGTCCCCCGCGACCGGGACAGGGACCGGGCGAGCAGTACTTC.